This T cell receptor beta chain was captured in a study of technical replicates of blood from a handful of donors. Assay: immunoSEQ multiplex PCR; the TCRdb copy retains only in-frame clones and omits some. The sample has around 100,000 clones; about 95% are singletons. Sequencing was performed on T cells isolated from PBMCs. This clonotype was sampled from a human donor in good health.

The chain's CDR3 is CASSWAQGIGGYTF. The CDR3 DNA sequence: TGTGCCAGCAGCTGGGCACAGGGAATAGGTGGCTACACCTTC. The rearrangement links TRBV7-9 to TRBJ1-2; D may be TRBD1 (6 bases). Looked up from germline, CDR1 is SEHNR and CDR2 is FQNEAQ (reference sequence). This CDR3 spans 14 amino acids. The germline V and J ends were trimmed by 4 bases and 7 bases, with 16 bases remaining between them. The full variable domain, in which reference TRBV7-9 and TRBJ1-2 provide the parts outside the CDR3, is DTGVSQNPRHKITKRGQNVTFRCDPISEHNRLYWYRQTLGQGPEFLTYFQNEAQLEKSRLLSDRFSAERPKGSFSTLEIQRTEQGDSAMYLCASSWAQGIGGYTFGSGTRLTVV.